This passage covers 20 T cell receptor beta chains from one sample sequenced in a study of human T cells and chemical hapten exposure. MiXCR, run by TCRdb on the RACE reads, gives a single entry per CDR3 protein. The sample contains tens of thousands of distinct CDR3 sequences, 9.6% of which appear only once. Documented time point: pre-sensitization, week 0. Indicated treatment: therapeutic diphenylcyclopropenone sensitization with weekly scalp DPC. The source material was whole blood, sampled in connection with sensitization to the hapten diphenylcyclopropenone (DPC). These TCRs come from a woman between 40 and 50 years old with alopecia areata. Some clones in this sample may be carry-over from other donors' samples.

This clonotype was seen a few times. V usage is TRBV6-4 and J usage is TRBJ2-3; TRBD1 agrees at 7 bases. Germline CDR1 MRHNA, CDR2 SNTAGT. The CDR3 loop spans 16 amino acids. V gave up 2 bases and J gave up 1 base; unmatched junction bases: 6. Here the CDR3 reads CASSDLITGGTDTQYF. CDR3 in DNA: TGTGCCAGCAGTGACCTTATAACAGGGGGCACAGATACGCAGTATTTT.

This clonotype was recorded many times. The chain combines TRBV20-1 with TRBJ2-7; 8 nucleotides match TRBD2. V gave up 0 bases and J gave up 2 bases; unmatched junction bases: 3. Looked up from germline, CDR1 is DFQATT and CDR2 is SNEGSKA (reference sequence). This CDR3 has 14 residues. CDR3 residues: CSARDHGGAYEQYF. In nucleotides, the CDR3 is TGCAGTGCTAGAGACCACGGGGGGGCCTACGAGCAGTACTTC.

This clonotype was recorded a few times. The chain is built from TRBV29-1 and TRBJ1-4; D call uncertain. The CDR3 extends over 15 amino acids. CDR1 and CDR2 (germline): SQVTM, ANQGSEA. With 4 bases removed from V and 0 bases from J, the gap between germline ends came to 12 bases. CDR3 coding DNA: TGCAGCGTTGCGTTTACAGAAACAACTAATGAAAAACTGTTTTTT. Translated: CSVAFTETTNEKLFF.

This clonotype was recorded at least ten times. The chain recombines TRBV12-3 or TRBV12-4 with TRBJ1-3; D is unclear. V was clipped by 4 bases and J by 0 bases, with 10 bases between them. This CDR3 is built from 15 residues. The CDR3 loop reads CASSYPPYSGNTIYF. In DNA form, the CDR3 reads TGTGCCAGCAGTTATCCCCCGTACTCTGGAAACACCATATATTTT.

This clonotype was picked up a small number of times. This chain uses TRBV18 with TRBJ2-1; possibly TRBD1 for D (6 bases). The CDR3 sequence is 16 residues long. V was clipped by 3 bases and J by 0 bases, with 12 bases between them. The germline CDR1 and CDR2 sequences are KGHSH and LQKENI. The CDR3 nucleotides read TGTGCCAGCTCACCGCCACAGGGTGGCTCCTACAATGAGCAGTTCTTC. It specifies CASSPPQGGSYNEQFF. Full variable domain (rest looked up from reference TRBV18 and TRBJ2-1): NAGVMQNPRHLVRRRGQEARLRCSPMKGHSHVYWYRQLPEEGLKFMVYLQKENIIDESGMPKERFSAEFPKEGPSILRIQQVVRGDSAAYFCASSPPQGGSYNEQFFGPGTRLTVL.

A few counts support this clonotype. The CDR3, as DNA: TGTGCCAGCAGGGCACAGCGGAACACTGAAGCTTTCTTT. It translates to CASRAQRNTEAFF. The chain uses TRBV12-3 or TRBV12-4 and TRBJ1-1; D unclear. With 6 bases removed from V and 1 base from J, the gap between germline ends came to 9 bases. This CDR3 spans 13 amino acids.

A few counts support this clonotype. The chain uses TRBV4-1 and TRBJ1-6; D remains unclear. The germline V and J ends were trimmed by 1 base and 9 bases, with 7 bases remaining between them. The CDR3 sequence is 13 residues long. Per the germline V gene, CDR1 is MGHRA and CDR2 is YSYEKL. In DNA, the CDR3 is TGCGCCAGCAGCCAAGTTTTAGTTTCACCCCTCCACTTT. Translating it yields CASSQVLVSPLHF.

This clonotype was seen a few times. CDR3 sequence reads: CASSFTSGGYNEQFF. CDR3 in DNA: TGTGCCAGCAGCTTCACTAGCGGGGGTTACAATGAGCAGTTCTTC. V gene TRBV6-4 combines with J gene TRBJ2-1; 11 bases are a match to TRBD2. Germline loops: CDR1 MRHNA, CDR2 SNTAGT. Germline trimming cut 6 bases from V and 4 bases from J; bases unmatched to any gene: 5. This CDR3 spans 15 amino acids.

This clonotype is a singleton in its sample. The V and J genes are TRBV6-5 and TRBJ1-2, with 8 bases identical to TRBD1. Germline trimming cut 5 bases from V and 4 bases from J; bases unmatched to any gene: 12. There are 16 residues in the CDR3. CDR1 MNHEY and CDR2 SVGAGI come from the germline V gene. The CDR3 DNA sequence: TGTGCCAGCAGTCCCCGGGACAGGCAGCTGTCCTATGGCTACACCTTC. Its translation is CASSPRDRQLSYGYTF.

This clonotype was recorded a few times. The rearrangement joins TRBV7-2 to TRBJ2-3, with TRBD2 matching over 12 bases. CDR3 length: 16 amino acids. Germline assignment: CDR1 SGHTA and CDR2 FQGNSA. With 2 bases clipped from V and 1 base from J, the junction kept 1 base outside the gene matches. The chain's CDR3 is CASSLWTSGGTDTQYF. In nucleotides, the CDR3 is TGTGCCAGCAGCTTATGGACTAGCGGGGGCACAGATACGCAGTATTTT.

This clonotype has only a few counts. The V gene is TRBV12-3 or TRBV12-4, the J gene TRBJ1-1; D remains unclear. The CDR3 loop spans 13 amino acids. The V gene lost 6 bases and the J gene lost 1 base, with 9 bases spanning the gap. As DNA, the CDR3 is TGTGCCAGCAGCCCCCTCGGGAACACTGAAGCTTTCTTT. Translated, it gives CASSPLGNTEAFF.

In its sample, this clonotype was seen many times. This CDR3 reads CSASAGGRDTQYF. CDR3 DNA: TGCAGTGCTAGCGCGGGGGGGCGTGATACGCAGTATTTT. The chain has TRBV20-1 and TRBJ2-3; 9 bases line up with TRBD2. The CDR3 has 13 amino acids. J lost 6 bases, V lost 3 bases, and 4 bases had no gene match. CDR1 and CDR2 from the germline V gene are DFQATT and SNEGSKA (reference sequence).

In this sample, this clonotype turned up a few times. The J gene is TRBJ2-1, the V gene TRBV7-2; D uncertain. Germline V gives CDR1 SGHTA, CDR2 FQGNSA. This CDR3 comprises 11 residues. The V and J ends lost 7 bases and 7 bases respectively, with 8 bases between them. As DNA, the CDR3 is TGTGCCAGCACCTCTTCAAATGAGCAGTTCTTC. This codes for CASTSSNEQFF. Full variable domain (missing parts from reference TRBV7-2 and TRBJ2-1): GAGVSQSPSNKVTEKGKDVELRCDPISGHTALYWYRQSLGQGLEFLIYFQGNSAPDKSGLPSDRFSAERTGGSVSTLTIQRTQQEDSAVYLCASTSSNEQFFGPGTRLTVL.

This clonotype was detected many times. This sequence joins TRBV28 and TRBJ1-5, with a possible D match to TRBD1 (5 bases). V lost 6 bases, J lost 3 bases, and 15 bases lay in between. The germline CDR1 and CDR2 sequences are MDHEN and SYDVKM. The CDR3 is 15 residues long. CDR3 sequence (DNA): TGTGCCAGCAGGGAGGAAGGGGTCCTCAATCAGCCCCAGCATTTT. It specifies CASREEGVLNQPQHF.

At least ten counts were recorded for this clonotype. This chain uses TRBV19 with TRBJ1-5, with D possibly matching TRBD1 (5 bases). This CDR3 comprises 15 residues. V was pared by 7 bases and J by 4 bases, with 17 bases between. CDR1 and CDR2 from the germline V gene are LNHDA and SQIVND (reference sequence). CDR3: CASTWGVYPNQPQHF. In DNA form, the CDR3 reads TGTGCCAGTACCTGGGGGGTTTACCCGAATCAGCCCCAGCATTTT.

This clonotype was detected only a few times. The chain is built from TRBV6-5 and TRBJ1-5; unclear D gene. This CDR3 has 14 amino acids. V shed 3 bases and J shed 7 bases, with 13 bases lying between them. CDR1 and CDR2 (germline): MNHEY, SVGAGI. The CDR3: CASSYRRWEQPQHF. The CDR3 DNA is TGTGCCAGCAGTTATAGGCGGTGGGAACAGCCCCAGCATTTT.

This clonotype was seen ten or more times. The CDR3 loop reads CATGLAGGPSLDEQYF. Here the CDR3 DNA reads TGTGCCACTGGACTAGCGGGGGGGCCCTCCCTTGACGAGCAGTACTTC. The chain uses TRBV6-1 and TRBJ2-7, with 15 bases matching TRBD2. CDR1 is MNHNS and CDR2 is SASEGT in the germline V gene. The J segment lost 5 bases and the V segment lost 10 bases, leaving 12 bases of the junction unmatched. This CDR3 is 16 amino acids long.

There are many counts of this clonotype. The V gene is TRBV11-2, the J gene TRBJ1-6; D might be TRBD1 (5 bases). V lost 4 bases and J 2 bases, leaving 9 bases between the germline ends. Germline CDR1 and CDR2: SGHAT and FQNNGV. The CDR3 contains 15 residues. CDR3 nucleotide sequence: TGTGCCAGCAGCTGGGACGGCCCCTATAATTCACCCCTCCACTTT. Translation: CASSWDGPYNSPLHF.

This clonotype was seen more than once but under ten times. The rearrangement uses TRBV5-4 and TRBJ1-2; TRBD1 might be the D (6 bases). Germline V gives CDR1 SGHNT, CDR2 YYREEE (reference sequence). This CDR3 has 14 residues. Between the trimmed V and J ends, which lost 4 bases and 2 bases, there was a span of 12 bases. As DNA, the CDR3 is TGTGCCAGCAGCCCCATGGACAGAAACTATGGCTACACCTTC. Its translation: CASSPMDRNYGYTF.

This clonotype was counted ten times or more. V gene TRBV6-2 or TRBV6-3 combines with J gene TRBJ1-6, with D possibly matching TRBD1 (5 bases). The V end was cut by 2 bases, the J end by 3 bases, with 11 bases between. The CDR3 is 16 amino acids. Per germline, CDR1 MNHEY and CDR2 SVGEGT. The CDR3 coding sequence is TGTGCCAGCAGTTACGATCCAGGGAGCTATAATTCACCCCTCCACTTT. Translated: CASSYDPGSYNSPLHF.